Following are 19 T cell receptor beta chains from one sample sequenced in a study of cytomegalovirus exposure and HLA in healthy donors (dated by TCRdb to 2016 to 2017). The method was the immunoSEQ multiplex PCR assay. The multiplex PCR relied on a mix of 60 forward primers for TCR Vbeta segments and 13 reverse primers for TCR Jbeta segments. In TCRdb, the immuneACCESS table is reduced to in-frame sequences with V and J assigned. These tables do not hold every clone; where another copy was compared, an unresolved V gene accounts for under half, and the others remain unexplained. The sample has roughly 100,000 clones on record, more than 75% of them singletons. Together, the top ten hold approximately 1.9% of the sample. Sequenced sample: PBMCs. These receptors all come from a woman in her 40s in good health and CMV-seronegative.

CDR3 sequence (DNA): TGTGCCAGCAGCTTAGGGCCGCCCACGGGGCAGTTCTTC. It codes for CASSLGPPTGQFF. This chain uses TRBV7-6 with TRBJ2-1; D not certain. The V end lost 1 base, the J end lost 12 bases, and 13 bases lay between the germline ends. CDR1 and CDR2 (germline): SGHVS, FNYEAQ. CDR3 length: 13 amino acids.

J is TRBJ2-1 and V is TRBV21-1; the table's D gene call, TRBD2, was not cross checked with the DNA. TRBV21-1 is a listed pseudogene. The length of the CDR3 is 22 residues. The CDR3 sequence: CASSRSAAGAGVGTSSYNEQFF. The CDR3 DNA reads as TGTGCCAGCAGCAGGTCAGCAGCGGGAGCGGGAGTTGGCACGTCTTCCTACAATGAGCAGTTCTTC.

This sequence joins TRBV5-1 and TRBJ2-2; 7 bases map to TRBD2. The germline V gene encodes CDR1 SGHRS and CDR2 YFSETQ. The CDR3 is 16 amino acids. The V and J ends lost 0 bases and 5 bases, in that order; junction bases with no gene match: 7. As DNA, the CDR3 is TGCGCCAGCAGCTTGGCCGACGTAGCGGGTACCGGGGAGCTGTTTTTT. Translated, it gives CASSLADVAGTGELFF.

The chain has TRBV5-5 and TRBJ2-2; TRBD1 aligns across 9 bases. Germline values: CDR1 SGHKS, CDR2 YYEKEE (reference sequence). V gave up 3 bases and J gave up 1 base; unmatched junction bases: 1. This CDR3 is 15 amino acids long. The CDR3 protein is CASSYRGQNTGELFF. For the CDR3, the DNA is TGTGCCAGCAGCTACAGGGGGCAGAACACCGGGGAGCTGTTTTTT.

The rearrangement joins TRBV29-1 to TRBJ1-1; D is unresolved. Trimming shortened V by 4 bases and J by 0 bases, and 15 bases separated the two germline ends. CDR3 size: 15 residues. In germline, CDR1 is SQVTM, CDR2 ANQGSEA. The CDR3 bases are TGCAGCGTTGTCGGGGAGGGATTTATGAACACTGAAGCTTTCTTT. Encoded protein: CSVVGEGFMNTEAFF.

Remarks on this clone: Germline is not matched at one junction end, which may reflect a read error. The chain is built from TRBV7-9 and TRBJ1-1; D is possibly TRBD1 (5 bases). CDR3 size: 14 residues. The V gene's germline CDR1 is SEHNR and CDR2 FQNEAQ (reference sequence). CDR3 residues: CASSLMEGNPEAFF. The CDR3 nucleotides are TGTGCCAGCAGCTTAATGGAGGGGAACCCTGAAGCTTTCTTT. Filled out from reference TRBV7-9 and TRBJ1-1, the complete variable domain reads DTGVSQNPRHKITKRGQNVTFRCDPISEHNRLYWYRQTLGQGPEFLTYFQNEAQLEKSRLLSDRFSAERPKGSFSTLEIQRTEQGDSAMYLCASSLMEGNPEAFFGQGTRLTVV.

This clone was seen more than once but under ten times. The chain uses TRBV4-1 and TRBJ1-5; maybe TRBD1 (5 bases). Trimming left V 1 base short and J 3 bases short, with 13 bases between. This CDR3 is 16 amino acids long. Looked up from germline, CDR1 is MGHRA and CDR2 is YSYEKL. This CDR3 reads CASSQGIRDFNQPQHF. The CDR3 DNA reads TGCGCCAGCAGCCAAGGAATTCGGGACTTCAATCAGCCCCAGCATTTT.

The chain employs TRBV5-1 and TRBJ2-6; no clear D gene. This CDR3 has 14 amino acids. Trimming shortened V by 0 bases and J by 2 bases, and 3 bases separated the two germline ends. Germline V gene sequence: CDR1 SGHRS, CDR2 YFSETQ. The CDR3 reads CASSLGPGANVLTF. In nucleotides, the CDR3 is TGCGCCAGCAGCTTGGGGCCTGGGGCCAACGTCCTGACTTTC.

This sequence joins TRBV7-9 and TRBJ2-3; D unclear. CDR3 length: 13 residues. The V and J ends lost 6 bases and 6 bases respectively, with 13 bases between them. In germline, CDR1 is SEHNR, CDR2 FQNEAQ (reference sequence). The CDR3 DNA reads TGTGCCAGCAGGGCTTCAGTACCGGATACGCAGTATTTT. As protein: CASRASVPDTQYF.

The genes are TRBV6-1 and TRBJ1-5, with 7 positions matching TRBD1. The CDR3 is made up of 14 amino acids. J gave up 5 bases and V 6 bases, and 7 bases lay outside the gene matches. The germline CDR1 and CDR2 sequences are MNHNS and SASEGT. The CDR3 nucleotides read TGTGCCAGCAGCCCGGGACAGTCACATCAGCCCCAGCATTTT. It codes for CASSPGQSHQPQHF.

The chain has TRBV6-5 and TRBJ1-2; 8 bases are a match to TRBD1. The J segment lost 6 bases and the V segment lost 0 bases, leaving 3 bases of the junction unmatched. This CDR3 has 14 residues. The V gene's germline CDR1 is MNHEY and CDR2 SVGAGI. For the CDR3, the DNA is TGTGCCAGCAGTTACTCGGCAGGGGGCGATGGCTACACCTTC. It yields the protein CASSYSAGGDGYTF.

The V and J genes are TRBV21-1 and TRBJ1-5; no DNA check was done on the table's D call, TRBD1. TRBV21-1 is a pseudogene locus. CDR3 length equals 20 residues. CDR3 region: CASSNRVDGDREISNQPQHF. As DNA, the CDR3 is TGTGCCAGCAGCAACAGGGTAGATGGAGACAGGGAAATTAGCAATCAGCCCCAGCATTTT.

The J gene is TRBJ2-5, the V gene TRBV11-1; 8 nucleotides align to TRBD1. From germline, CDR1 is SGHAT and CDR2 FQDESV (reference sequence). This CDR3 region has 16 residues. Trimming took 6 bases from V and 5 from J; bases not matched to a gene: 14. The CDR3 loop reads CASSDRGTGGRETQYF. The CDR3 nucleotides read TGTGCCAGCAGTGATAGAGGGACAGGAGGTCGGGAGACCCAGTACTTC.

The rearrangement joins TRBV29-1 to TRBJ1-1; 8 bases fit TRBD1. The CDR3 sequence is 14 residues long. The germline V gene encodes CDR1 SQVTM and CDR2 ANQGSEA. The J segment lost 4 bases and the V segment lost 6 bases, leaving 10 bases of the junction unmatched. CDR3 sequence (DNA): TGCAGCGTCAAGTGGGGACAGGCGAGCACTGAAGCTTTCTTT. Its translation: CSVKWGQASTEAFF.

As for this clone: The same CDR3 is also encoded by other DNA sequences in this sample. J is TRBJ1-1 and V is TRBV7-9, with a possible D match to TRBD1 (5 bases). This CDR3 is built from 13 residues. Germline lookup yields CDR1 SEHNR and CDR2 FQNEAQ (reference sequence). Trimming took 2 bases from V and 5 from J, leaving 9 bases between them. The CDR3 DNA reads TGTGCCAGCAGCTTACGGGGGAATACTGAAGCTTTCTTT. Its translation: CASSLRGNTEAFF.

This chain uses TRBV19 with TRBJ2-7; 9 nucleotides line up with TRBD1. After removal of 4 bases from V and 6 bases from J, the junction contained 7 bases not matched to a gene. The germline gives CDR1 LNHDA, CDR2 SQIVND (reference sequence). There are 14 residues in the CDR3. The CDR3 DNA is TGTGCCAGTAGTACCGGGACAGGGCCCTCCGAGCAGTACTTC. Its protein product is CASSTGTGPSEQYF.

The chain links TRBV5-4 to TRBJ2-3; tentative D call: TRBD1 (6 bases). The CDR3 consists of 15 residues. Trimming pared 5 bases from V and 0 bases from J, leaving 13 bases between. Germline CDR1 and CDR2: SGHNT and YYREEE (reference sequence). This chain's CDR3 is CASRLPGQSTDTQYF. In nucleotides, the CDR3 is TGTGCCAGCAGACTTCCGGGACAAAGCACAGATACGCAGTATTTT.

J is TRBJ2-7 and V is TRBV5-1; 9 bases line up with TRBD1. Per germline, CDR1 SGHRS and CDR2 YFSETQ. V shed 0 bases and J 5 bases; nucleotides not matched to a gene: 6. CDR3 length: 15 residues. The CDR3 nucleotides read TGCGCCAGCAGCTTGGATGGGACAGGGACTGACGAGCAGTACTTC. As protein: CASSLDGTGTDEQYF.

Here the CDR3 DNA reads TGTGCCAGTAGTATTGATCTCATAGCGGGAACAAATGAGCAGTTCTTC. Amino acids: CASSIDLIAGTNEQFF. This chain links TRBV19 with TRBJ2-1, with 8 bases matching TRBD2. This CDR3 has 16 residues. The germline gives CDR1 LNHDA, CDR2 SQIVND (reference sequence). V lost 3 bases, J lost 7 bases, and 11 bases stayed unmatched.